This entry concerns a single T cell receptor (beta chain). Its antigen is unidentified. Reverse transcription of extracted RNA yielded cDNA, which provided the sequencing template. TCRdb keeps only in-frame clones here, not all; method: immunoSEQ multiplex PCR. The data contain about 23,000 clones, roughly half of them singletons. Germline V gene lookup returns CDR1 SQVTM and CDR2 ANQGSEA. V shed 7 bases and J shed 0 bases, with 21 bases lying between them. The CDR3 length is 16 residues. The data belong to a study of CD8+ T cells in alopecia areata. Study-wide findings and caveats: Sharing of TCRs across patients appeared less clear than in mice, possibly for HLA-related reasons.

This TCR derives from a human donor with alopecia areata. This chain connects TRBV29-1 to TRBJ1-1, with a tentative D call TRBD1 (6 bases). What was sequenced was NKG2D-high CD8+ T cells sorted from blood. CDR3 sequence (DNA): TGCAGCGCTTCGAGGGGGGTGGGAAACATGAACACTGAAGCTTTCTTT. The encoded protein is CSASRGVGNMNTEAFF.